This is a list of T cell receptor beta chains from one sample in a study of persistence of HIV-infected CD4 T cells. The antigens for these receptors are not known. The method was immunoSEQ multiplex PCR; TCRdb's version includes in-frame clones alone and lacks a portion of them. The sample shows roughly 20,000 clones, about 61% of them seen only once. The material was CD4+ T cells sorted from PBMCs after roughly 18-hour stimulation, obtained from a patient who received antiretroviral therapy. The receptor set was obtained from an adult woman with HIV who was CMV-seropositive. Each CDR3 is given with its conserved first and last residue. The order of the fields is clone size, V gene, D gene, J gene, CDR3 DNA, CDR3 protein. D genes are given only for firm matches. For some rows the clone size is stated as once, few or many, or as a class when expanded; others skip it.

-	TRBV9	TRBD2	TRBJ2-5	TGTGCCAGCAGCCCCCGAGGTGGCGGGGGGGCCCGGGAGACCCAGTACTTC	CASSPRGGGGARETQYF
-	TRBV3-1/TRBV3-2	-	TRBJ1-2	TGTGCCAGCAGCCAGTTGCGTGAGAGCTATGGCTACACCTTC	CASSQLRESYGYTF
-	TRBV5-4	TRBD2	TRBJ2-1	TGTGCCAGCAGCTTGGCCTACGGGGGGACTAAGGGGGAGCAGTTCTTC	CASSLAYGGTKGEQFF
-	TRBV5-1	TRBD1	TRBJ2-7	TGCGCCAGCAGCGTCTCCCGGGACAGCTACGAGCAGTACTTC	CASSVSRDSYEQYF
-	TRBV3-1/TRBV3-2	-	TRBJ1-2	TGTGCCAGCAGCCTCCGAACCGGGGCCGAGCGTGGCTACACCTTC	CASSLRTGAERGYTF
-	TRBV5-1	-	TRBJ2-2	TGCGCCAGCAGCTTGCGGGTTCTCTCAGGGCCTCCTTCCGGGGAGCTGTTTTTT	CASSLRVLSGPPSGELFF
-	TRBV7-9	-	TRBJ1-6	TGTGCCAGCAGCCCTTCGGGGGGGGGTAGTCATTCACCCCTCCACTTT	CASSPSGGGSHSPLHF
few	TRBV3-1/TRBV3-2	TRBD1	TRBJ2-1	TGTGCCAGCAGCCAAGATTACGGACAGGGGACGAATGAGCAGTTCTTC	CASSQDYGQGTNEQFF
few	TRBV5-1	-	TRBJ2-2	TGCGCCAGCAGCTTAAGAGGGGACGGGAACACCGGGGAGCTGTTTTTT	CASSLRGDGNTGELFF
-	TRBV6-5	-	TRBJ1-6	TGTGCCAGCAGATGGACGGCTAAAAATTCACCCCTCCACTTT	CASRWTAKNSPLHF
-	TRBV10-1	-	TRBJ1-1	TGCGCCAGCAGTGAAGAGGGTTTCCCGAACACTGAAGCTTTCTTT	CASSEEGFPNTEAFF
-	TRBV28	TRBD1	TRBJ1-2	TGTGCCAGCAGTTTAGCGGGACAGGGTATGGGTGGCTACACCTTC	CASSLAGQGMGGYTF
few	TRBV29-1	TRBD1	TRBJ1-1	TGCAGCGCCACGGGACAGGGGTTCAACACTGAAGCTTTCTTT	CSATGQGFNTEAFF
-	TRBV4-1	TRBD1	TRBJ1-2	TGCGCCAGCAGCCAAGGGCAGGGGGCGCGGATAAGTGGCTACACCTTC	CASSQGQGARISGYTF
few	TRBV4-1	-	TRBJ1-1	TGCGCCAGCAGCCAAGATTCAGGGCAGTATGAAGCTTTCTTT	CASSQDSGQYEAFF
-	TRBV6-5	-	TRBJ1-1	TGTGCCAGCAGTTACTCGATCCAGGTGAGGACTGAAGCTTTCTTT	CASSYSIQVRTEAFF
few	TRBV3-1/TRBV3-2	-	TRBJ1-1	TGTGCCAGCAGCCCCGCCGGCGGGGGAGCTTTCTTT	CASSPAGGGAFF
-	TRBV3-1/TRBV3-2	-	TRBJ1-3	TGTGCCAGCAGCCGCCGGGCTGGGTCTGGAAACACCATATATTTT	CASSRRAGSGNTIYF
few	TRBV5-8	-	TRBJ1-2	TGTGCCAGCAGCTTCCGGAACTATGGCTACACCTTC	CASSFRNYGYTF
-	TRBV30	TRBD1	TRBJ1-6	TGTGCCTTGGACTCCGGGACAGGGGATCCGAGAAATTCACCCCTCCACTTT	CALDSGTGDPRNSPLHF
once	TRBV3-1/TRBV3-2	TRBD2	TRBJ2-2	TGTGCCAGCAGCCGTAGCGGGGGGAACACCGGGGAGCTGTTTTTT	CASSRSGGNTGELFF
medium-sized	TRBV10-2	-	TRBJ2-7	TGCGCCAGCAGTGGTTCGATCTCCGGCCGGACAGCGGGCAGCATCTACGAGCAGTACTTC	CASSGSISGRTAGSIYEQYF
-	TRBV6-1	-	TRBJ2-7	TGTGCCAGCAGTGAAAGGATCAACTACGAGCAGTACTTC	CASSERINYEQYF
few	TRBV24-1	-	TRBJ1-3	TGTGCCACCAGTGATTGTCCCCCGCTCGGGACTGGACCTCACACCATATATTTT	CATSDCPPLGTGPHTIYF
-	TRBV12-3/TRBV12-4	-	TRBJ1-2	TGTGCCAGTAATAGGGCTTCCTATGGCTACACCTTC	CASNRASYGYTF
few	TRBV5-1	TRBD1	TRBJ1-1	TGCGCCAGCAGCTTGGATACAGGGGAGACTGAAGCTTTCTTT	CASSLDTGETEAFF
-	TRBV3-1/TRBV3-2	-	TRBJ1-1	TGTGCCAGCGCTATTGGACGGGGGAACACTGAAGCTTTCTTT	CASAIGRGNTEAFF